The 19 T cell receptor beta chains below come from one sample, sequenced in a study of T cells in Graves' hyperthyroidism and ophthalmopathy. RNA transcripts gave rise to amplified TCR beta CDR3 regions. Using the HTBI primer set, a first-round RT-PCR was run on the TCR CDR3. MiXCR was run by TCRdb on the multiplex PCR reads, yielding one entry per CDR3 protein. The sample records fewer than 350,000 distinct CDR3 sequences, 15% to 20% being singletons. Material for sequencing was blood. Receptors originate from a man aged 45-65 years with Graves' ophthalmopathy.

The rearrangement links TRBV7-8 to TRBJ2-7; 11 bases match TRBD2. The V gene end was trimmed by 1 base and the J gene end by 0 bases; junction bases not matched to a gene: 8. There are 18 residues in the CDR3. Germline CDR1 is SGHVS and CDR2 is FQNEAQ. This CDR3 reads CASSLGTRLAGFSYEQYF. CDR3 coding DNA: TGTGCCAGCAGCTTAGGAACCCGACTAGCGGGATTCTCCTACGAGCAGTACTTC.

The chain combines TRBV6-2 or TRBV6-3 with TRBJ2-3; D might be TRBD2 (5 bases). This CDR3 region has 12 residues. The V and J ends lost 8 bases and 5 bases respectively, with 11 bases between them. CDR1 MNHEY and CDR2 SVGEGT come from the germline V gene. The CDR3 sequence: CASLHGGDTQYF. The CDR3 DNA is TGTGCCAGCTTGCACGGAGGAGATACGCAGTATTTT.

The rearrangement joins TRBV6-1 to TRBJ2-3; D is perhaps TRBD2 (6 bases). Trimming pared 4 bases from V and 6 bases from J, leaving 20 bases between. CDR3 size: 16 residues. Germline CDR1 is MNHNS and CDR2 is SASEGT. The CDR3 DNA reads TGTGCCAGCAGTGTCAGGTCGATAGCGGTAAGGGATACGCAGTATTTT. This gives the protein CASSVRSIAVRDTQYF.

This clonotype was recorded many times. V and J are TRBV13 and TRBJ2-3, with 9 bases lining up with TRBD2. The CDR3 loop spans 14 amino acids. Germline-derived CDR1 and CDR2 are PRHDT and FYEKMQ (reference sequence). Germline trimming cut 3 bases from V and 5 bases from J; bases unmatched to any gene: 3. The CDR3 loop is CASSLAGGRDTQYF. The CDR3 region has the DNA TGTGCCAGCAGCTTGGCGGGAGGGCGAGATACGCAGTATTTT.

The chain links TRBV13 to TRBJ2-3, with 8 bases that match TRBD2. Germline V lookup: CDR1 PRHDT, CDR2 FYEKMQ (reference sequence). Trimming cost V 5 bases and J 9 bases; bases outside gene matches: 16. CDR3 length: 16 amino acids. Here the CDR3 DNA reads TGTGCCAGCAGCCCCACTGGAGCGGGAGTTTCGGTCACGCAGTATTTT. Protein product: CASSPTGAGVSVTQYF.

The V gene is TRBV10-3, the J gene TRBJ2-2, with TRBD2 identical over 10 bases. Germline loops: CDR1 ENHRY, CDR2 SYGVKD. There are 15 residues in the CDR3. V gave up 6 bases and J gave up 8 bases; unmatched junction bases: 9. Here the CDR3 reads CAIRGLAGVSGELFF. The CDR3 DNA reads as TGTGCCATCAGGGGGCTAGCGGGAGTATCTGGGGAGCTGTTTTTT.

The genes are TRBV11-2 and TRBJ2-5; possibly TRBD1 for D (7 bases). CDR3 length: 16 residues. Between the trimmed V and J ends, which lost 5 bases and 1 base, there was a span of 17 bases. Germline CDR1 and CDR2: SGHAT and FQNNGV. The CDR3 reads CASSTFRGAGQETQYF. In DNA, the CDR3 is TGTGCCAGCAGCACCTTCAGGGGGGCGGGCCAAGAGACCCAGTACTTC.

The chain recombines TRBV5-1 with TRBJ2-2, with D possibly matching TRBD2 (5 bases). The ends were cut back, 5 bases at V and 0 bases at J, with 8 bases in the middle. The CDR3 covers 14 residues. Per the germline V gene, CDR1 is SGHRS and CDR2 is YFSETQ. CDR3 protein: CASRTGTNTGELFF. The CDR3 DNA is TGCGCCAGCAGAACCGGGACGAACACCGGGGAGCTGTTTTTT.

This clonotype has at least ten counts. V and J are TRBV3-1 and TRBJ1-2; possibly TRBD1 for D (6 bases). Trimming shortened V by 3 bases and J by 7 bases, and 18 bases separated the two germline ends. This CDR3 has 15 residues. Germline V gene lookup returns CDR1 LGHDT and CDR2 YNNKEL (reference sequence). The CDR3 nucleotides read TGTGCCAGCAGCCATGAGACAGGCCTTCCGGGTGGCTACACCTTC. This codes for CASSHETGLPGGYTF.

This clonotype was seen more than once but under ten times. The chain employs TRBV25-1 and TRBJ1-6; the D is unclear. Germline CDR1 MGHDK, CDR2 SYGVNS. CDR3 length equals 16 residues. V was cut by 1 base and J by 7 bases, with 14 bases left in between. CDR3 sequence reads: CASSELGSGGNSPLHF. The DNA for the CDR3 is TGTGCCAGCAGTGAATTGGGTTCAGGCGGAAATTCACCCCTCCACTTT.

The V call is TRBV14, the J call TRBJ1-2, with D possibly being TRBD1 (5 bases). Between the trimmed V and J ends, which lost 5 bases and 0 bases, there was a span of 10 bases. The CDR3 has 14 amino acids. Germline V gene lookup returns CDR1 SGHDN and CDR2 FVKESK. The CDR3 loop reads CASSRLTANYGYTF. The CDR3 nucleotides read TGTGCCAGCAGCAGGCTGACAGCTAACTATGGCTACACCTTC.

This clonotype was detected many times. The V call is TRBV11-2, the J call TRBJ2-3, with 12 bases identical to TRBD2. V shed 6 bases and J 5 bases; nucleotides not matched to a gene: 6. The CDR3 is 15 amino acids. In germline, CDR1 is SGHAT, CDR2 FQNNGV. The CDR3 DNA follows: TGTGCCAGCAGATCTAGCGGGAGGGGGTTAGATACGCAGTATTTT. Its protein product is CASRSSGRGLDTQYF.

This clonotype was detected ten times or more. The rearrangement joins TRBV27 to TRBJ2-1; TRBD2 is a possible D gene (6 bases). CDR1 is MNHEY, CDR2 SMNVEV, per germline (reference sequence). The CDR3 runs 16 residues. The V gene lost 2 bases and the J gene lost 0 bases, with 11 bases spanning the gap. The CDR3 DNA reads TGTGCCAGCAGTTTAGGGGGGACGAGCTCCTACAATGAGCAGTTCTTC. It encodes CASSLGGTSSYNEQFF.

This clonotype was observed a handful of times. The chain recombines TRBV2 with TRBJ1-1; 7 bases align to TRBD1. CDR3 length: 12 amino acids. The germline CDR1 and CDR2 sequences are SNHLY and FYNNEI. V shed 9 bases and J 8 bases; nucleotides not matched to a gene: 9. For the CDR3, the DNA is TGTGCCAGGCGGGACAGCCGCAAGGAAGCTTTCTTT. It is translated as CARRDSRKEAFF. Full variable domain (outside the CDR3, taken from reference TRBV2 and TRBJ1-1): EPEVTQTPSHQVTQMGQEVILRCVPISNHLYFYWYRQILGQKVEFLVSFYNNEISEKSEIFDDQFSVERPDGSNFTLKIRSTKLEDSAMYFCARRDSRKEAFFGQGTRLTVV.

In regard to this clonotype: One base away lies a much larger clone, so this may be a sequencing read error. The gene calls are TRBV10-3 and TRBJ1-2, with D possibly matching TRBD1 (5 bases). The V gene lost 4 bases and the J gene lost 3 bases, with 9 bases spanning the gap. Germline V gene sequence: CDR1 ENHRY, CDR2 SYGVKD. The CDR3 consists of 13 residues. Written as DNA, the CDR3 is TGTGCCATCAGTGCCAGGGAGGACTATGGCTACACCTTC. Protein: CAISAREDYGYTF.

In this sample, this clonotype turned up many times. The genes are TRBV14 and TRBJ1-2, with TRBD1 matching over 8 bases. The CDR3 extends over 15 amino acids. The junction had 10 bases not matched to a gene; V was cut back by 4 bases and J by 6 bases. CDR1 and CDR2 from the germline V gene are SGHDN and FVKESK. The CDR3 nucleotides are TGTGCCAGCAGCCTTTGGACAGGGAAGGAGAATGGCTACACCTTC. This codes for CASSLWTGKENGYTF.

This clonotype has at least ten counts. The chain is built from TRBV20-1 and TRBJ2-7; 9 bases agree with TRBD2. The germline V gene encodes CDR1 DFQATT and CDR2 SNEGSKA (reference sequence). J gave up 2 bases and V 5 bases, and 4 bases lay outside the gene matches. CDR3 length equals 13 residues. The CDR3 DNA follows: TGCAGTGCTTGGACTAGCGACCCCTACGAGCAGTACTTC. Translated: CSAWTSDPYEQYF.

This clonotype was counted many times. The chain combines TRBV20-1 with TRBJ2-7; 14 nucleotides align to TRBD2. J was trimmed by 6 bases and V by 3 bases; bases with no gene match: 7. The CDR3 loop spans 15 amino acids. Germline V gene lookup returns CDR1 DFQATT and CDR2 SNEGSKA (reference sequence). In DNA form, the CDR3 reads TGCAGTGCTAGGACTAGCGGGAGGGCCGTCGGCGAGCAGTACTTC. Amino acids: CSARTSGRAVGEQYF.

This chain joins TRBV28 and TRBJ2-7; D gene unclear. CDR1 is MDHEN, CDR2 SYDVKM, per germline. Trimming removed 10 bases at V and 4 bases at J, with 14 bases between. This CDR3 region has 12 residues. CDR3 nucleotides: TGTGCCACCCGAGGTCCTATTTACGAGCAGTACTTC. As protein: CATRGPIYEQYF.